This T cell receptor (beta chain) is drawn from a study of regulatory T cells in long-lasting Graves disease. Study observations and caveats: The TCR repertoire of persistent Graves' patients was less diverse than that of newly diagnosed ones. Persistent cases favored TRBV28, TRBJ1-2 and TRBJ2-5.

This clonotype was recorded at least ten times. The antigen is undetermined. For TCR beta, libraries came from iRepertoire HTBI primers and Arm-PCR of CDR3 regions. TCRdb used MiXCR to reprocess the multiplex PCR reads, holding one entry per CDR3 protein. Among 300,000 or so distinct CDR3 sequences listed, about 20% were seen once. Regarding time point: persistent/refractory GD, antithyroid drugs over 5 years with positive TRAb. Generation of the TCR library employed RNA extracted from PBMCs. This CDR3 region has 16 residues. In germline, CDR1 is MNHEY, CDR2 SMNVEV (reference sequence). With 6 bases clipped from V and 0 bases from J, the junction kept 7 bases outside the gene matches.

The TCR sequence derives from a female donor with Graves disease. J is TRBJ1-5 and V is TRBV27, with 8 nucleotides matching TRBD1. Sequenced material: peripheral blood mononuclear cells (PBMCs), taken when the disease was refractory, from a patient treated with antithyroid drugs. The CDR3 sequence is CASRWTGMGSNQPQHF. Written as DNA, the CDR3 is TGTGCCAGCAGGTGGACAGGGATGGGTAGCAATCAGCCCCAGCATTTT.